These 21 T cell receptor beta chains share one sample of origin, sequenced in a study of blood T cell repertoires in COVID-19. TCRdb's copy holds only in-frame clones and misses some; the assay was immunoSEQ multiplex PCR. In the table there are more than 200,000 clones, approximately 88% of which are singletons. The sample comprised peripheral blood. All receptors derive from a man between 35 and 55 years old with acute or convalescent COVID-19.

The gene calls are TRBV19 and TRBJ1-5, with 8 bases lining up with TRBD1. The CDR3 length is 13 residues. Germline loops: CDR1 LNHDA, CDR2 SQIVND (reference sequence). V was pared by 10 bases and J by 6 bases, with 8 bases of the junction left unmatched. The CDR3 loop reads CATLGQGTQPQHF. DNA of the CDR3: TGTGCCACCCTCGGACAGGGAACTCAGCCCCAGCATTTT.

The gene calls are TRBV2 and TRBJ2-7; a weak D match, TRBD1 (6 bases). Deletions cut 1 base from V and 3 bases from J, with 13 bases between. The germline CDR1 and CDR2 sequences are SNHLY and FYNNEI. CDR3 length: 15 residues. The CDR3 spells CASSEVSTGGYEQYF. CDR3 nucleotides: TGTGCCAGCAGTGAAGTATCGACAGGTGGCTACGAGCAGTACTTC.

This clone was recorded a few times. The rearrangement joins TRBV18 to TRBJ2-3; no clear D. The CDR3 consists of 14 residues. CDR1 and CDR2 (germline): KGHSH, LQKENI. V was shortened by 6 bases and J by 1 base, with 11 bases between the two germline ends. The CDR3 sequence is CASSLLSGTDTQYF. Here the CDR3 DNA reads TGTGCCAGCTCCTTACTAAGCGGCACAGATACGCAGTATTTT.

The rearrangement uses TRBV18 and TRBJ2-7, with 10 bases aligning to TRBD2. The CDR3 totals 15 residues. Looked up from germline, CDR1 is KGHSH and CDR2 is LQKENI. The trim removed 3 bases at V and 2 bases at J, leaving 4 bases unmatched. In DNA form, the CDR3 reads TGTGCCAGCTCACCGCCCAGCGGGAGGGCCTACGAGCAGTACTTC. Translating gives CASSPPSGRAYEQYF. Full variable domain (outside the CDR3, taken from reference TRBV18 and TRBJ2-7): NAGVMQNPRHLVRRRGQEARLRCSPMKGHSHVYWYRQLPEEGLKFMVYLQKENIIDESGMPKERFSAEFPKEGPSILRIQQVVRGDSAAYFCASSPPSGRAYEQYFGPGTRLTVT.

J is TRBJ2-5 and V is TRBV10-3, with TRBD2 matching over 16 bases. CDR3 length: 17 amino acids. V shed 10 bases and J 4 bases; nucleotides not matched to a gene: 12. In germline, CDR1 is ENHRY, CDR2 SYGVKD. As DNA, the CDR3 is TGTGCCACCGGACCGGGACTAGCGGGAGGGCCGAGAGAGACCCAGTACTTC. Residues: CATGPGLAGGPRETQYF.

This chain connects TRBV7-9 to TRBJ2-2; D unresolved. From germline, CDR1 is SEHNR and CDR2 FQNEAQ (reference sequence). Trimming took 1 base from V and 8 from J, leaving 8 bases between them. The CDR3 runs to 13 residues. This chain's CDR3 is CASSLVFLGELFF. The CDR3 DNA follows: TGTGCCAGCAGCTTAGTTTTTTTAGGGGAGCTGTTTTTT.

The rearrangement joins TRBV15 to TRBJ1-5; possible D gene TRBD1, 5 bases. The V end lost 1 base, the J end lost 1 base, and 8 bases lay between the germline ends. CDR3 size: 15 residues. Per germline, CDR1 LNHNV and CDR2 YYDKDF (reference sequence). CDR3 protein: CATSRVPGSNQPQHF. CDR3 DNA sequence: TGTGCCACCAGCAGAGTCCCAGGGAGCAATCAGCCCCAGCATTTT.

The J gene is TRBJ1-5, the V gene TRBV6-1; tentatively, D is TRBD1 (5 bases). The CDR3 covers 14 residues. Germline CDR1 reads MNHNS; CDR2 reads SASEGT. V lost 3 bases and J 7 bases, leaving 13 bases between the germline ends. The CDR3 here is CASSEGGANQPQHF. The CDR3, as DNA: TGTGCCAGCAGTGAGGGTGGGGCAAACCAGCCCCAGCATTTT.

The table lists this clone with a few counts. This chain uses TRBV5-1 with TRBJ1-1, with 7 bases aligning to TRBD1. Germline trimming cut 0 bases from V and 4 bases from J; bases unmatched to any gene: 6. Germline CDR1 is SGHRS and CDR2 is YFSETQ. This CDR3 comprises 15 residues. CDR3 loop: CASSLALGQPTEAFF. CDR3 DNA: TGCGCCAGCAGCTTGGCACTGGGACAGCCCACTGAAGCTTTCTTT.

The chain is built from TRBV6-6 and TRBJ2-7; TRBD2 might be the D (5 bases). The CDR3 extends over 15 amino acids. V gave up 6 bases and J gave up 2 bases, with 17 bases separating them. CDR1 is MNHNY and CDR2 is SVGAGI in the germline V gene (reference sequence). CDR3 in DNA: TGTGCCAGCAGCCAAGACGGACTTCCCACCTACGAGCAGTACTTC. Translated, it gives CASSQDGLPTYEQYF.

This chain connects TRBV2 to TRBJ1-2; 10 nucleotides match TRBD1. V gave up 6 bases and J gave up 1 base; unmatched junction bases: 5. The CDR3 totals 15 residues. Germline CDR1 is SNHLY and CDR2 is FYNNEI. CDR3 coding DNA: TGTGCCAGCAGGGGTGGACAGGGGGTTAACTATGGCTACACCTTC. This sequence encodes CASRGGQGVNYGYTF.

The chain couples TRBV18 to TRBJ1-3; weak D call: TRBD1 (6 bases). V gave up 3 bases and J gave up 8 bases, with 29 bases separating them. Per germline, CDR1 KGHSH and CDR2 LQKENI. This CDR3 region has 19 residues. CDR3: CASSPSGGEGEGVRHTIYF. DNA of the CDR3: TGTGCCAGCTCACCGTCGGGGGGCGAAGGCGAAGGTGTAAGACACACCATATATTTT.

This clone showed up just a few times. The genes are TRBV9 and TRBJ2-3; 7 nucleotides align to TRBD2. The CDR3 runs to 16 residues. Germline V gene data show CDR1 as SGDLS and CDR2 as YYNGEE. V lost 0 bases to trimming and J lost 2 bases; unmatched junction nucleotides: 6. In DNA form, the CDR3 reads TGTGCCAGCAGCGTAGGGGCGGCGGGAGCCACAGATACGCAGTATTTT. It specifies CASSVGAAGATDTQYF.

CDR3 sequence: CASSVGGPDGYTF. CDR3 in DNA: TGCGCCAGCAGTGTAGGGGGTCCGGATGGCTACACCTTC. The chain carries TRBV10-2 and TRBJ1-2, with a possible D match to TRBD1 (6 bases). This CDR3 comprises 13 residues. Germline CDR1 and CDR2: WSHSY and SAAADI. V was clipped by 4 bases and J by 6 bases, with 12 bases between them.

The chain employs TRBV30 and TRBJ1-1, with 7 bases fitting TRBD1. CDR3 size: 14 residues. Germline values: CDR1 GTSNPN, CDR2 SVGIG (reference sequence). The junction had 5 bases not matched to a gene; V was cut back by 3 bases and J by 1 base. CDR3 nucleotides: TGTGCCTGGAGCGGGGACAGAAGGAACACTGAAGCTTTCTTT. Its protein product is CAWSGDRRNTEAFF.

The rearrangement uses TRBV19 and TRBJ1-4; 8 bases fit TRBD1. The J segment lost 7 bases and the V segment lost 5 bases, leaving 3 bases of the junction unmatched. Germline CDR1 and CDR2: LNHDA and SQIVND (reference sequence). The CDR3 runs 13 residues. CDR3 sequence (DNA): TGTGCCAGTAGTCCGGACAGGGTTGAAAAACTGTTTTTT. Its translation: CASSPDRVEKLFF.

The chain couples TRBV19 to TRBJ1-3, with unresolved D. V dropped 3 bases and J dropped 4 bases, with 10 bases sitting between them. Germline V lookup: CDR1 LNHDA, CDR2 SQIVND (reference sequence). The CDR3 runs 14 residues. The CDR3 sequence is CASSIRTAGNTIYF. The CDR3 DNA reads as TGTGCCAGTAGTATCCGCACAGCAGGAAACACCATATATTTT.

This clone has just one count. The chain joins TRBV12-2 to TRBJ2-1; the table's D gene call, TRBD1, was not cross checked with the DNA. TRBV12-2 counts as a pseudogene. The length of the CDR3 is 15 residues. The CDR3 spells CASRFIGQGGNEQFF. CDR3 nucleotide sequence: TGTGCAAGTCGCTTCATAGGACAGGGGGGCAATGAGCAGTTCTTC.

V usage is TRBV7-2 and J usage is TRBJ1-2; a possible D gene is TRBD1 (5 bases). The germline V gene encodes CDR1 SGHTA and CDR2 FQGNSA. CDR3 size: 15 residues. V lost 2 bases and J lost 1, with 11 bases in between. The CDR3, as DNA: TGTGCCAGCAGCTTATGGGGGGAAAATAACTATGGCTACACCTTC. This translates into CASSLWGENNYGYTF.

The V call is TRBV12-3 or TRBV12-4, the J call TRBJ1-2, with D uncertain. This CDR3 has 12 residues. Between the trimmed V and J ends, which lost 6 bases and 4 bases, there was a span of 9 bases. CDR3 protein: CASSFDFYGYTF. The CDR3 DNA reads TGTGCCAGCAGCTTCGACTTCTATGGCTACACCTTC.

The chain links TRBV27 to TRBJ1-1; D call uncertain. The CDR3 runs to 14 residues. V lost 6 bases and J 6 bases, leaving 17 bases between the germline ends. Germline V gene data show CDR1 as MNHEY and CDR2 as SMNVEV (reference sequence). The CDR3 sequence is CASRYAIGVPEAFF. CDR3 coding DNA: TGTGCCAGCAGATACGCGATCGGGGTCCCTGAAGCTTTCTTT.